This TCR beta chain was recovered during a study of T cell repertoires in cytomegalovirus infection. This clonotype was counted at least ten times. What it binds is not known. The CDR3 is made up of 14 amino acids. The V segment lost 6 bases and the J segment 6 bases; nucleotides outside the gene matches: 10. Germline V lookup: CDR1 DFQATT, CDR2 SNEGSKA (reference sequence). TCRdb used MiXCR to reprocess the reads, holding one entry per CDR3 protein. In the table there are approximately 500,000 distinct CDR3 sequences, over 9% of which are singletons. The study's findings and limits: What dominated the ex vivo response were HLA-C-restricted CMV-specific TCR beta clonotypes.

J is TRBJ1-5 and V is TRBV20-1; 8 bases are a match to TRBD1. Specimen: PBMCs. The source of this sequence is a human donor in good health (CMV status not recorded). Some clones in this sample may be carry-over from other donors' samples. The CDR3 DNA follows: TGCAGTGCCACGGACAGGGCCGGGGGTCAGCCCCAGCATTTT. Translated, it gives CSATDRAGGQPQHF.